The present entry profiles one T cell receptor (beta chain) with its context. Its antigen is currently not known. This entry comes from a study of CXCR3-negative and CXCR3-positive naive CD8 T cells (dated by TCRdb to between 2018 and 2021). Turning to the overall study: In total, some 130 million TRB reads were obtained, corresponding to roughly 1.5 +/- 0.3 million reads per library. Diversity and physicochemical repertoire analyses were performed on around twelve donors pooled from two independent experiments. For the TRBV-TRBJ cluster analysis, the naive subsets came from 5 donors, while the memory cells came from 3 donors. What the study reported, not specific to this receptor: Both naive subsets had comparably high repertoire diversity, while memory CD8+ T cells had much lower repertoire diversity. Because surface CD5, which is linked to self-reactivity in mice, was comparable between the naive subsets, TCR interaction strength was also inferred from the physicochemical properties of TRB CDR3s. Because CXCR3 expression was partially decreased after cryopreservation, freshly isolated PBMCs were used for most assays. Compared with CXCR3-negative naive cells, CXCR3-positive naive cells had TRB CDR3s with higher hydrophobicity (lower Kidera factor 4), lower energy, and higher strength and volume indices. Naive CXCR3-negative and CXCR3-positive cells from the same donor showed similar TRBV-TRBJ usage, whereas memory cells showed distinct patterns.

Each CD8+ T cell subset was flow-sorted in triplicate, with 300,000 or so cells per subset placed directly into RLT lysis buffer. To keep memory contaminants out, a stringent definition of naive CD8+ T cells was applied: CD45RO-CCR7+CD27+CD95-. Peripheral blood mononuclear cells were isolated from buffy coats by standard density gradient centrifugation. A FACSAria III was used to flow-sort naive CD8+ T cells into CXCR3-negative and CXCR3-positive populations. Total RNA was extracted from sorted cells with an RNeasy Mini Kit. Instrument used: NextSeq 550. The Human TCR Profiling Kit (MiLaboratory) was used to make UMI-labeled 5' RACE TRB cDNA libraries. cDNA synthesis used the entire amount of extracted RNA, and PCR amplification then used the entire amount of cDNA produced. Libraries were prepared in parallel with an identical number of PCR cycles. Concerning the study's data processing: About 50,000 +/- 9,200 unique UMI-labeled TRB cDNA molecules per library were extracted with MIGEC and MiXCR, with at least two reads per UMI required. On average, each library contained roughly 40,000 +/- 10,000 functional in-frame TRB CDR3 nucleotide clonotypes without stop codons. Diversity metrics, including normalized Shannon-Wiener and Chao1, were computed in VDJtools after downsampling to 5000 UMI-labeled TRB molecules per sample. VDJtools computed clonotype-size-weighted physicochemical properties of the central five CDR3 residues: interaction energy, strength, volume and Kidera factor 4. The reads were reprocessed in TCRdb, with one entry per CDR3 protein sequence and no accompanying DNA. The V and J calls follow TCRdb's processing rather than the paper's. The table for this sample lists tens of thousands of distinct CDR3 sequences. The leading ten clones occupy approximately 0.99% of the sample.

This clonotype was obtained from a human donor in good health. Some clones in this sample may be carry-over from other donors' samples. The specimen sequenced was naive CXCR3- CD8+ T cells from blood. What the cell subset or site label conveys for this sample: CD45RO-CCR7+CD27+CD95- naive CD8+ T cells lacking CXCR3 (TNR3-).

The CDR3 here reads CASSPRDTQYF. Recombination linked TRBV6-2 or TRBV6-3 to TRBJ2-3; TCRdb's D gene call, TRBD1, goes unchecked for lack of DNA. The CDR3 has 11 amino acids, counting the end cysteine and phenylalanine. The coding DNA is unavailable. The germline V gene gives CDR1 as MNHEY and CDR2 as SVGEGT.